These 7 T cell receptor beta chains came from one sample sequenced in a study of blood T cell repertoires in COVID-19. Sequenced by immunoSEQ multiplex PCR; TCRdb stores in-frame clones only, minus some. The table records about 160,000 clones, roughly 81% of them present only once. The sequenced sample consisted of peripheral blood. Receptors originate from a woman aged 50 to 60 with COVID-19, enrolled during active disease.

CDR3 loop: CASSVGARGDANEQFF. In nucleotides, the CDR3 is TGTGCCAGCAGCGTAGGGGCGCGGGGGGACGCAAATGAGCAGTTCTTC. V and J are TRBV9 and TRBJ2-1, with 8 bases that match TRBD2. Trimming removed 0 bases from V and 7 bases from J; junction bases left unmatched: 9. CDR3 length: 16 amino acids. Germline loops: CDR1 SGDLS, CDR2 YYNGEE.

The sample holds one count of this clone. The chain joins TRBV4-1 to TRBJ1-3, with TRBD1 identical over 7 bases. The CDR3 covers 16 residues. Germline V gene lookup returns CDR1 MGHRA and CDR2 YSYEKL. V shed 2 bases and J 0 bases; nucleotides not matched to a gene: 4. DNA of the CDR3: TGCGCCAGCAGCCAAATACAGGGGAACTCTGGAAACACCATATATTTT. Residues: CASSQIQGNSGNTIYF.

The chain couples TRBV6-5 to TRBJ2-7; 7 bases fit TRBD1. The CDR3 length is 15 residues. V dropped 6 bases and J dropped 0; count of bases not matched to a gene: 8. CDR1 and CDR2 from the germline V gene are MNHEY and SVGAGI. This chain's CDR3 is CASRAGTASSYEQYF. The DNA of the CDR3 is TGTGCCAGCAGAGCCGGGACAGCGAGCTCCTACGAGCAGTACTTC.

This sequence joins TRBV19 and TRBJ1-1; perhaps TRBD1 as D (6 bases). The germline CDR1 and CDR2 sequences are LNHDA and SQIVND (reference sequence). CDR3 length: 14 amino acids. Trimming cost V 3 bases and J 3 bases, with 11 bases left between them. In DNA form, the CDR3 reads TGTGCCAGTAGTATCACAGGGAAGGACACTGAAGCTTTCTTT. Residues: CASSITGKDTEAFF.

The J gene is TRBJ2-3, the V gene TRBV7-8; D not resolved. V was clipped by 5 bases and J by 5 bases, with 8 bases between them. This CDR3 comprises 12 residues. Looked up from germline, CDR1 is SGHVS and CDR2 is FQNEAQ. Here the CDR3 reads CASSPYRDTQYF. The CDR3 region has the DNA TGTGCCAGCAGCCCGTACAGAGATACGCAGTATTTT.

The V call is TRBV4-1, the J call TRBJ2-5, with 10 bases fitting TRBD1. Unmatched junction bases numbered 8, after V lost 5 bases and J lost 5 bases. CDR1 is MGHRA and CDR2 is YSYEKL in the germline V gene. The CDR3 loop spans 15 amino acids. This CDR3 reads CASSSGTGAAETQYF. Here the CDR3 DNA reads TGCGCCAGCAGCTCCGGGACAGGGGCGGCGGAGACCCAGTACTTC.

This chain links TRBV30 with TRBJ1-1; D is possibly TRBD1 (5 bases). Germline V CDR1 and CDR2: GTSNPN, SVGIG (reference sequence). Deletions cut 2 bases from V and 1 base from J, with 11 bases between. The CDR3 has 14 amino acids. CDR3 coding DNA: TGTGCCTGGAGTTCCCAGGGAGGGAACACTGAAGCTTTCTTT. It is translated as CAWSSQGGNTEAFF.